Reported below is one T cell receptor (beta chain). Its specificity is not known. Produced via immunoSEQ multiplex PCR; TCRdb's table is partial and in-frame only. The sample comprises about 2.2 million clones, 80% to 95% of which are singletons, and around 1.8% rests with the top ten. The data were taken from a study of shared clonotypes between healthy human individuals. Naive-designated CD8 cells lacked CD45RO, were positively enriched for CCR7, and omitted terminally differentiated effector memory CD45RA+ cells. Study observations and caveats: The sharing of about 5% of naive CD4 clonotypes was seen across a handful of donors.

The receptor was isolated from a man aged 18 to 29 in good health. Some clones in this sample may be carry-over from other donors' samples. The sequenced sample was naive CD8+ T cells from PBMCs.

The CDR3 DNA is TGTGCCAGCAGCATAACTAGCGGGATCTCCTACGAGCAGTACTTC. Translating it yields CASSITSGISYEQYF. The J gene is TRBJ2-7, the V gene TRBV7-9, with 10 positions matching TRBD2. The germline gives CDR1 SEHNR, CDR2 FQNEAQ (reference sequence). J lost 0 bases, V lost 5 bases, and 4 bases had no gene match. There are 15 residues in the CDR3.